Listed here are 27 T cell receptor beta chains from one sample, sequenced in a study of CD8+CD57+ T cells in acquired aplastic anemia listed by TCRdb under 2018. The patients picked for sequencing were ones in whom flow cytometry had shown an expansion of CD8+CD57+ cells. Instrument on record: Illumina HiSeq 2000. Profiling of TCR beta VDJ combinations and CDR3 sequences used genomic DNA as the template. TCRdb passed the public sequencing reads through fastp at Q25 and MiXCR, retaining productive beta sequences. Here each entry gathers all rows of one CDR3 protein and keeps the most common genes and DNA. The sample table contains approximately 190,000 distinct CDR3 sequences; only one count was recorded for approximately 50% of them. The ten biggest clones cover approximately 9.4% of the sample. Sample: sorted CD4+, CD8+, or CD8+CD57+ T cells (not recorded which) from PBMCs. These receptors were collected from a human donor with aplastic anemia.

The chain uses TRBV30 and TRBJ2-2, with 9 positions matching TRBD2. V lost 4 bases, J lost 5 bases, and 8 bases stayed unmatched. Germline values: CDR1 GTSNPN, CDR2 SVGIG (reference sequence). The CDR3 loop spans 15 amino acids. As DNA, the CDR3 is TGTGCCTGGATGGGTTTAGCGGGAGTTACCGGGGAGCTGTTTTTT. This gives the protein CAWMGLAGVTGELFF. The full variable domain, in which reference TRBV30 and TRBJ2-2 provide the parts outside the CDR3, is SQTIHQWPATLVQPVGSPLSLECTVEGTSNPNLYWYRQAAGRGLQLLFYSVGIGQISSEVPQNLSASRPQDRQFILSSKKLLLSDSGFYLCAWMGLAGVTGELFFGEGSRLTVL.

Only a few counts were recorded for this clonotype. The chain uses TRBV11-2 and TRBJ2-1; 7 positions match TRBD2. Germline V gene sequence: CDR1 SGHAT, CDR2 FQNNGV. This CDR3 has 17 amino acids. V was pared by 5 bases and J by 7 bases, with 17 bases of the junction left unmatched. The chain's CDR3 is CASSPRESGKVGNEQFF. The CDR3 DNA sequence: TGTGCCAGCAGCCCGCGTGAAAGCGGGAAAGTTGGTAATGAGCAGTTCTTC.

V and J are TRBV5-4 and TRBJ1-2; TRBD1 agrees at 7 bases. This CDR3 is 15 amino acids long. V lost 2 bases to trimming and J lost 4 bases; unmatched junction nucleotides: 8. Germline lookup yields CDR1 SGHNT and CDR2 YYREEE (reference sequence). This chain's CDR3 is CASSFGRGGSYGYTF. As DNA, the CDR3 is TGTGCCAGCAGCTTCGGCAGGGGGGGTAGCTATGGCTACACCTTC.

This clonotype has ten or more counts. The chain uses TRBV5-1 and TRBJ2-1; TRBD2 aligns across 8 bases. The CDR3 extends over 16 amino acids. Germline V gene sequence: CDR1 SGHRS, CDR2 YFSETQ. V dropped 1 base and J dropped 3; count of bases not matched to a gene: 6. For the CDR3, the DNA is TGCGCCAGCAGCTTGAGCGGGAGTCCCGGCTACAATGAGCAGTTCTTC. As protein: CASSLSGSPGYNEQFF.

Ten or more counts support this clonotype. The chain has TRBV7-2 and TRBJ2-3, with TRBD2 matching over 14 bases. V trimming: 3 bases; J trimming: 3 bases; junction bases outside the gene matches: 5. Germline CDR1 reads SGHTA; CDR2 reads FQGNSA. This CDR3 region has 17 residues. The CDR3: CASSLGTSGRWTDTQYF. CDR3 in DNA: TGTGCCAGCAGCTTGGGGACTAGCGGGAGATGGACAGATACGCAGTATTTT.

J is TRBJ1-2 and V is TRBV4-1; D might be TRBD1 (5 bases). V was shortened by 1 base and J by 2 bases, with 8 bases between the two germline ends. CDR3 length equals 14 residues. Germline V gives CDR1 MGHRA, CDR2 YSYEKL. CDR3 amino acids: CASSQAQGNYGYTF. CDR3 bases: TGCGCCAGCAGCCAAGCCCAGGGAAACTATGGCTACACCTTC.

J is TRBJ2-5 and V is TRBV10-3; possibly TRBD2 for D (7 bases). Germline V gives CDR1 ENHRY, CDR2 SYGVKD. CDR3 size: 16 residues. With 0 bases removed from V and 7 bases from J, the gap between germline ends came to 18 bases. The CDR3 is CAISESRSGGIATQYF. CDR3 nucleotide sequence: TGTGCCATCAGTGAGTCGAGGTCGGGGGGCATCGCGACCCAGTACTTC.

The CDR3 coding sequence is TGTGCCAGCACTAGCGGGAGGGACAACGGGGAGCTGTTTTTT. Its protein product is CASTSGRDNGELFF. The J gene is TRBJ2-2, the V gene TRBV11-3, with 12 bases matching TRBD2. This CDR3 has 14 amino acids. The germline V gene encodes CDR1 SGHNT and CDR2 YENEEA. V dropped 7 bases and J dropped 7; count of bases not matched to a gene: 4. Based on the CDR3 plus reference TRBV11-3 and TRBJ2-2, the full variable domain is EAGVVQSPRYKIIEKKQPVAFWCNPISGHNTLYWYLQNLGQGPELLIRYENEEAVDDSQLPKDRFSAERLKGVDSTLKIQPAELGDSAVYLCASTSGRDNGELFFGEGSRLTVL.

The chain carries TRBV15 and TRBJ2-7, with D unresolved. V lost 1 base and J 2 bases, leaving 18 bases between the germline ends. CDR1 LNHNV and CDR2 YYDKDF come from the germline V gene (reference sequence). The CDR3 has 17 amino acids. The DNA for the CDR3 is TGTGCCACCAGCAGAGTTGGCTCCGGATATGGACCCTACGAGCAGTACTTC. Amino acids: CATSRVGSGYGPYEQYF.

This clonotype has just a few counts. The chain couples TRBV20-1 to TRBJ2-1, with 9 bases identical to TRBD2. Trimming at V came to 0 bases and at J to 4 bases, leaving 7 bases not matched to a gene. CDR1 is DFQATT and CDR2 is SNEGSKA in the germline V gene (reference sequence). The CDR3 length is 16 residues. The CDR3 here is CSARDEGGRDYNEQFF. CDR3 DNA: TGCAGTGCTAGAGATGAAGGCGGGAGGGATTACAATGAGCAGTTCTTC.

Here the CDR3 reads CSAEDRDQGYNQPQHF. As DNA, the CDR3 is TGCAGTGCTGAGGACAGGGACCAAGGTTACAATCAGCCCCAGCATTTT. The chain uses TRBV20-1 and TRBJ1-5; 8 bases line up with TRBD1. In germline, CDR1 is DFQATT, CDR2 SNEGSKA (reference sequence). This CDR3 is built from 16 residues. V gave up 5 bases and J gave up 3 bases; unmatched junction bases: 12.

J is TRBJ2-7 and V is TRBV2; maybe TRBD1 (6 bases). Per the germline V gene, CDR1 is SNHLY and CDR2 is FYNNEI. The CDR3 covers 14 residues. V dropped 4 bases and J dropped 5 bases, with 15 bases sitting between them. The CDR3 protein is CASSVGTKGHEQYF. CDR3 sequence (DNA): TGTGCCAGCAGTGTAGGGACAAAAGGGCACGAGCAGTACTTC.

This clonotype was seen ten or more times. This rearrangement joins TRBV7-9 to TRBJ1-6; no reliable D call. CDR3 length equals 15 residues. The V end was cut by 6 bases, the J end by 0 bases, with 9 bases between. Germline CDR1 reads SEHNR; CDR2 reads FQNEAQ (reference sequence). CDR3: CASSTSGSYNSPLHF. The CDR3 coding sequence is TGTGCCAGCAGTACCTCCGGCTCCTATAATTCACCCCTCCACTTT.

This clonotype was detected ten times or more. V and J are TRBV5-1 and TRBJ1-6; 7 bases are a match to TRBD1. The CDR3 is 16 residues long. V trimming: 0 bases; J trimming: 6 bases; junction bases outside the gene matches: 6. Germline CDR1 SGHRS, CDR2 YFSETQ. The CDR3 sequence is CASSLDLTGSNSPLHF. The CDR3 nucleotides are TGCGCCAGCAGCTTGGACTTGACAGGGAGTAATTCACCCCTCCACTTT.

V is TRBV7-3 and J is TRBJ2-4, with TRBD2 matching 7 bases. CDR3 size: 11 residues. The J segment lost 11 bases and the V segment lost 3 bases, leaving 1 base of the junction unmatched. From germline, CDR1 is SGHTA and CDR2 FQGTGA. CDR3 DNA: TGTGCCAGCAGCTTGGGAGGGTTTCAGTACTTC. This translates into CASSLGGFQYF. Looking up the rest from reference TRBV7-3 and TRBJ2-4 gives the full variable domain: GAGVSQTPSNKVTEKGKYVELRCDPISGHTALYWYRQSLGQGPEFLIYFQGTGAADDSGLPNDRFFAVRPEGSVSTLKIQRTERGDSAVYLCASSLGGFQYFGAGTRLSVL.

This rearrangement joins TRBV29-1 to TRBJ2-5, with 9 bases aligning to TRBD2. The CDR3 contains 15 residues. CDR1 SQVTM and CDR2 ANQGSEA come from the germline V gene. Losses at the gene ends were 6 bases for V and 4 bases for J; bases not matched to a gene: 12. DNA for the CDR3: TGCAGCGTCCTTAGCGGGAGTAGCCCCCGAGAGACCCAGTACTTC. Its translation is CSVLSGSSPRETQYF.

Points on this clonotype: The CDR3 does not end in the conserved phenylalanine or tryptophan, so this is likely a read error. The CDR3 DNA reads as TGTGCCAGCAACCCCCACCCGGAGACCCAGTACCTC. Translated: CASNPHPETQYL. The V call is TRBV7-9, the J call TRBJ2-5, with D hard to call. The CDR3 has 12 amino acids. Trimming stripped 7 bases from V and 5 bases from J, with 11 bases between. The germline V gene encodes CDR1 SEHNR and CDR2 FQNEAQ (reference sequence).

V gene TRBV20-1 combines with J gene TRBJ2-7; 8 nucleotides line up with TRBD1. In germline, CDR1 is DFQATT, CDR2 SNEGSKA (reference sequence). The ends lost 3 bases at V and 3 bases at J; junction bases unmatched: 4. CDR3 length: 13 amino acids. This chain's CDR3 is CSARDRVIYEQYF. The CDR3 bases are TGCAGTGCTAGGGACAGGGTTATCTACGAGCAGTACTTC.

The chain is built from TRBV7-8 and TRBJ1-1; 8 positions agree with TRBD1. CDR3 length equals 14 residues. Germline V lookup: CDR1 SGHVS, CDR2 FQNEAQ. Trimming cost V 5 bases and J 4 bases; bases outside gene matches: 6. CDR3 in amino acids: CASSTRQGPTEAFF. CDR3 sequence (DNA): TGTGCCAGCAGCACGAGACAGGGGCCCACTGAAGCTTTCTTT.

This chain connects TRBV15 to TRBJ2-5, with TRBD2 matching 8 bases. The CDR3 has 14 residues. V shed 5 bases and J 4 bases; nucleotides not matched to a gene: 6. Germline CDR1 LNHNV, CDR2 YYDKDF (reference sequence). The CDR3 region has the DNA TGTGCCACCAGCGGCGGGGGGAGTTTAGAGACCCAGTACTTC. It is translated as CATSGGGSLETQYF.

The chain has TRBV12-5 and TRBJ1-1; TRBD1 matches at 8 bases. CDR1 and CDR2 (germline): LGHNT, FRNRAP. The CDR3 length is 16 residues. V gave up 3 bases and J gave up 5 bases; unmatched junction bases: 11. CDR3 region: CASGFGAGGAGTEAFF. The CDR3 coding sequence is TGTGCTAGTGGTTTTGGGGCAGGGGGCGCGGGGACTGAAGCTTTCTTT.

This clonotype has ten or more counts. The CDR3 protein is CSARVAGELQFF. In DNA form, the CDR3 reads TGCAGTGCTAGAGTAGCGGGAGAGTTACAGTTCTTC. The chain couples TRBV20-1 to TRBJ2-1; 9 bases map to TRBD2. V was pared by 1 base and J by 13 bases, with 5 bases of the junction left unmatched. Germline V gene sequence: CDR1 DFQATT, CDR2 SNEGSKA (reference sequence). The CDR3 sequence is 12 residues long.

The chain recombines TRBV7-2 with TRBJ1-3; TRBD1 matches 7 bases. Germline trimming cut 2 bases from V and 4 bases from J; bases unmatched to any gene: 2. The CDR3 has 14 amino acids. The germline V gene has CDR1 SGHTA and CDR2 FQGNSA. The CDR3 region is CASSLTGAGNTIYF. In nucleotides, the CDR3 is TGTGCCAGCAGCTTAACAGGGGCAGGAAACACCATATATTTT.

The chain recombines TRBV2 with TRBJ2-2; D is ambiguous. V was trimmed by 7 bases and J by 1 base, leaving 4 bases between them. Germline V gives CDR1 SNHLY, CDR2 FYNNEI. The CDR3 loop spans 12 amino acids. The CDR3 DNA is TGTGCCAGCACTCAGAACACCGGGGAGCTGTTTTTT. It codes for CASTQNTGELFF.

J is TRBJ1-2 and V is TRBV20-1; D gene ambiguous. The V and J ends lost 3 bases and 1 base respectively, with 15 bases between them. The CDR3 loop spans 15 amino acids. Germline V gene lookup returns CDR1 DFQATT and CDR2 SNEGSKA (reference sequence). CDR3 DNA sequence: TGCAGTGCTAGGGCAGGAGGCGATGTTAACTATGGCTACACCTTC. Translating gives CSARAGGDVNYGYTF.

This sequence joins TRBV20-1 and TRBJ2-5; the match to TRBD2 covers 9 bases. V lost 3 bases and J lost 5; bases outside the gene matches: 10. The CDR3 has 15 amino acids. Germline CDR1 is DFQATT and CDR2 is SNEGSKA (reference sequence). The CDR3 DNA reads TGCAGTGCTAGCTCGGTGCGGGGGGGCCAGGAGACCCAGTACTTC. This encodes CSASSVRGGQETQYF.

On this clonotype itself: Relative to the germline gene, one junction end is altered; a read error may explain this. The chain employs TRBV15 and TRBJ2-5; possibly TRBD1 or TRBD2 for D (6 bases each). Germline CDR1 reads LNHNV; CDR2 reads YYDKDF (reference sequence). This CDR3 region has 16 residues. The DNA for the CDR3 is TGTGCCACCAGCAGAGAAGGGGGGCGAGGGGAAGAGACCCGGTACTTC. Translation: CATSREGGRGEETRYF.